This TCR beta chain emerged from a study of blood T cell repertoires in COVID-19. Study overall: Acute-phase and convalescent COVID-19 samples originated in the United States, Italy and Spain. The analysed material was cDNA or gDNA that came from T cells, B-cell-depleted T cells, or PBMCs.

Authors' data handling: Reference gene primer amplification yielded estimated nucleated cell counts. The table came from immunoSEQ multiplex PCR; TCRdb's copy has only in-frame clones and leaves some out. V and J calls and clone size follow that table, whereas D and trimming were derived from the DNA. The sample lists hundreds of thousands of clones; roughly 90% were seen once. V was pared by 5 bases and J by 8 bases, with 13 bases of the junction left unmatched. The CDR3 extends over 16 amino acids. CDR1 is SEHNR, CDR2 FQNEAQ, per germline (reference sequence). The clonotype was recovered from a woman in her 30s with COVID-19, enrolled during active disease. The chain has TRBV7-9 and TRBJ2-1, with 9 bases that match TRBD2. The sample consisted of peripheral blood. CDR3 coding DNA: TGTGCCAGCAGCGGGGCTGGCGGGGGGGCCTGGGATGAGCAGTTCTTC. Translated, it gives CASSGAGGGAWDEQFF.